The rows below give T cell receptor beta chains drawn from one sample of a study of blood T cells in healthy people across ages. TCRdb reprocessed the 5' RACE reads via MiXCR and lists one record per CDR3 protein. The sample lists some 1,800,000 distinct CDR3 sequences; roughly two fifths were seen once. Sample: blood. These TCRs come from a human donor in good health. The CDR3 runs from the conserved cysteine through the conserved F or W.

V	J	CDR3
TRBV6-5	TRBJ1-2	CASSYSSGERAYGYTF
TRBV4-3	TRBJ2-5	CASSQDLGSETQYF
TRBV20-1	TRBJ2-7	CSARGLEEAQYF
TRBV5-5	TRBJ1-4	CASSRIDEKLFF
TRBV4-2	TRBJ2-3	CASSQDPAGGYGSLTDTQYF
TRBV12-5	TRBJ2-1	CASGLDTGGFDNEQFF
TRBV7-2	TRBJ2-3	CASSLDSRRVDTQYF
TRBV20-1	TRBJ2-3	CSAGRGPYTDTQYF
TRBV2	TRBJ1-2	CASSEVKSDTSNYGYTF
TRBV2	TRBJ2-7	CASSADNYEQYF
TRBV7-2	TRBJ1-2	CASSLGGIRQPNYGYTF
TRBV7-9	TRBJ1-4	CASSKAGGGNEKLFF
TRBV3-1	TRBJ2-7	CASSQDLVLYEQYF
TRBV7-2	TRBJ1-2	CASSLEAGVRDKGGYTF
TRBV6-5	TRBJ2-3	CASSLSSGGDTDTQYF
TRBV7-8	TRBJ2-7	CASSLALAGPTLPVEQYF
TRBV28	TRBJ1-5	CASSPLGAETSNQPQHF
TRBV12-3/TRBV12-4	TRBJ2-1	CASSLSLVSNEQFF
TRBV2	-	CASSEWITDTQHF
TRBV13	TRBJ1-2	CASSLDRVSYTF
TRBV7-3	TRBJ2-3	CASSGIPTDTQYF
TRBV7-9	TRBJ1-2	CASSLGGEARFGYTF
TRBV6-2/TRBV6-3	TRBJ2-1	CASSYSRIYNEQFF
TRBV29-1	-	CSVAASGGATQYF
TRBV12-3/TRBV12-4	TRBJ1-2	CASSFYRGRAGYTF
TRBV3-1	TRBJ1-1	CASSQGTGYTEAFF
TRBV10-3	TRBJ2-5	CAISESGETDRGVETQYF
TRBV2	TRBJ2-5	CAGTVQETQYF
TRBV20-1	TRBJ2-7	CSARRTGGTYEQYF
TRBV29-1	TRBJ1-2	CSVIRDRGGNYGYTF
TRBV29-1	TRBJ2-7	CSVEVAGQGSYEQYF
TRBV15	TRBJ2-3	CATSRDNPLRSDTQYF
TRBV5-1	TRBJ1-1	CASKDSESNTEAFF
TRBV10-3	TRBJ2-7	CAISERGGTYEQYF
TRBV5-1	TRBJ2-7	CASSLPSESSYEQYF
TRBV20-1	TRBJ2-4	CSASGISGEQYF
TRBV12-3/TRBV12-4	TRBJ1-1	CASTSTGSNTEAFF
TRBV10-3	TRBJ1-1	CAISEATGGGTEAFF
TRBV2	TRBJ1-2	CASLGQGFGYTF
TRBV29-1	TRBJ2-5	CSATGTGVRETQYF
TRBV4-2	TRBJ2-5	CASSHLSGGAFETQYF
TRBV27	TRBJ1-2	CASSSIRLRGGYGYTF
TRBV7-8	TRBJ2-3	CASSWKRQRDTQYF
TRBV5-1	TRBJ2-3	CASSLRVSGAIRDTQYF
TRBV6-1	TRBJ2-5	CASSSTSSGVETQYF
TRBV5-5	TRBJ1-2	CASSLGSAGEYYGYTF
TRBV4-1	TRBJ2-3	CASSPRKGLSTDTQYF
TRBV2	TRBJ1-4	CASGQGAFEKLFF